This is a list of T cell receptor beta chains from one sample in a study of beta chain features in type 1 diabetes. Data came from immunoSEQ multiplex PCR; TCRdb stores just in-frame clones and leaves some out. The table lists 300,000 to 350,000 clones, roughly 13% of them singletons. The sequenced sample consisted of naive CD4+ T cells from blood. All receptors derive from a woman aged 18-29 years with type 1 diabetes. The CDR3 runs from the conserved cysteine through the conserved F or W. The D gene is left open where the match is weak. Clone size is given for some rows only: seen once, a few or many times, or a class if the clone is expanded.

clone_size: .; j_call: TRBJ1-1; v_call: TRBV28; d_call: .; cdr3_aa: CASSPGDKMNTEAFF; cdr3_nt: TGTGCCAGCAGCCCCGGGGACAAAATGAACACTGAAGCTTTCTTT
clone_size: few; j_call: TRBJ2-1; v_call: TRBV7-9; d_call: .; cdr3_aa: CASRGSGSGNEQFF; cdr3_nt: TGTGCCAGCAGGGGATCCGGGAGTGGGAATGAGCAGTTCTTC
clone_size: few; j_call: TRBJ2-2; v_call: TRBV28; d_call: .; cdr3_aa: CASRRGSHAGELFF; cdr3_nt: TGTGCCAGCAGGCGGGGTTCTCACGCCGGGGAGCTGTTTTTT
clone_size: few; j_call: TRBJ2-7; v_call: TRBV9; d_call: .; cdr3_aa: CASSVFAGASYEQYF; cdr3_nt: TGTGCCAGCAGCGTATTTGCGGGCGCCTCCTACGAGCAGTACTTC
clone_size: .; j_call: TRBJ2-1; v_call: TRBV30; d_call: TRBD2; cdr3_aa: CAWSVRWGAGGRYNEQFF; cdr3_nt: TGTGCCTGGAGTGTAAGGTGGGGGGCGGGAGGGCGTTACAATGAGCAGTTCTTC
clone_size: few; j_call: TRBJ2-1; v_call: TRBV28; d_call: TRBD2; cdr3_aa: CASSSGRGYYNEQFF; cdr3_nt: TGTGCCAGCAGTAGCGGGAGGGGTTACTACAATGAGCAGTTCTTC
clone_size: .; j_call: TRBJ2-1; v_call: TRBV29-1; d_call: .; cdr3_aa: CSVRFSGRYNEQFF; cdr3_nt: TGCAGCGTGCGCTTCAGCGGGCGATACAATGAGCAGTTCTTC
clone_size: .; j_call: TRBJ2-1; v_call: TRBV4-2; d_call: .; cdr3_aa: CASSQDRETYNEQFF; cdr3_nt: TGTGCCAGCAGCCAAGACCGCGAGACCTACAATGAGCAGTTCTTC
clone_size: few; j_call: TRBJ1-2; v_call: TRBV29-1; d_call: TRBD1; cdr3_aa: CSVRDSGYGYTF; cdr3_nt: TGCAGCGTGAGGGACAGCGGGTATGGCTACACCTTC
clone_size: .; j_call: TRBJ2-2; v_call: TRBV28; d_call: TRBD1; cdr3_aa: CASSPGQVPTGELFF; cdr3_nt: TGTGCCAGCAGTCCAGGACAGGTCCCCACCGGGGAGCTGTTTTTT
clone_size: few; j_call: TRBJ1-2; v_call: TRBV5-1; d_call: .; cdr3_aa: CASSDKTETYGYTF; cdr3_nt: TGCGCCAGCAGCGACAAGACAGAGACCTATGGCTACACCTTC
clone_size: .; j_call: TRBJ2-7; v_call: TRBV7-3; d_call: TRBD2; cdr3_aa: CASSATGGEQYF; cdr3_nt: TGTGCCAGCAGCGCGACGGGGGGCGAGCAGTACTTC
clone_size: .; j_call: TRBJ2-1; v_call: TRBV9; d_call: TRBD2; cdr3_aa: CASSHRSSGTYNEQFF; cdr3_nt: TGTGCCAGCAGCCATAGATCTAGCGGGACATACAATGAGCAGTTCTTC
clone_size: .; j_call: TRBJ2-1; v_call: TRBV9; d_call: .; cdr3_aa: CASSAQVAFSNEQFF; cdr3_nt: TGTGCCAGCAGCGCCCAGGTAGCGTTCAGCAATGAGCAGTTCTTC
clone_size: once; j_call: TRBJ1-2; v_call: TRBV6-6; d_call: TRBD1; cdr3_aa: CASKRSESGGSYGYTF; cdr3_nt: TGTGCCAGCAAACGGAGTGAATCAGGGGGGTCCTATGGCTACACCTTC
clone_size: few; j_call: TRBJ2-3; v_call: TRBV7-2; d_call: .; cdr3_aa: CASSSWASGTDTQYF; cdr3_nt: TGTGCCAGCAGCTCATGGGCTAGCGGCACAGATACGCAGTATTTT
clone_size: few; j_call: TRBJ1-1; v_call: TRBV6-5; d_call: TRBD1; cdr3_aa: CASRLQGRAFF; cdr3_nt: TGTGCCAGCAGACTACAGGGGAGAGCTTTCTTT
clone_size: .; j_call: TRBJ2-3; v_call: TRBV11-3; d_call: .; cdr3_aa: CASSPLASTDTQYF; cdr3_nt: TGTGCCAGCAGCCCCCTAGCAAGCACAGATACGCAGTATTTT
clone_size: few; j_call: TRBJ2-7; v_call: TRBV7-2; d_call: .; cdr3_aa: CASSSTWYEQYF; cdr3_nt: TGTGCCAGCAGCTCGACTTGGTACGAGCAGTACTTC
clone_size: .; j_call: TRBJ1-4; v_call: TRBV5-6; d_call: TRBD1; cdr3_aa: CASSPGQGDEKLFF; cdr3_nt: TGTGCCAGCAGCCCCGGACAGGGCGATGAAAAACTGTTTTTT
clone_size: few; j_call: TRBJ2-3; v_call: TRBV28; d_call: TRBD2; cdr3_aa: CASSSPGLADTDTQYF; cdr3_nt: TGTGCCAGCAGTTCCCCGGGACTAGCGGATACGGATACGCAGTATTTT
clone_size: few; j_call: TRBJ2-5; v_call: TRBV28; d_call: .; cdr3_aa: CASSSYGETQYF; cdr3_nt: TGTGCCAGCAGTTCCTACGGGGAGACCCAGTACTTC
clone_size: .; j_call: TRBJ1-2; v_call: TRBV7-9; d_call: .; cdr3_aa: CASSLVTALYGYTF; cdr3_nt: TGTGCCAGCAGCTTAGTGACAGCGCTCTATGGCTACACCTTC